This T cell receptor (beta chain) was recovered during a study of blood T cell repertoires in COVID-19. A single count supports this clone. The trim removed 3 bases at V and 5 bases at J, leaving 9 bases unmatched. The CDR3 spans 16 residues. Germline V gene sequence: CDR1 LGHDT, CDR2 YNNKEL (reference sequence). Clones were read by immunoSEQ multiplex PCR, and TCRdb kept only the in-frame ones, dropping some. The profile covers fewer than 350,000 clones, with 85% appearing a single time and approximately 1.9% taken by the ten largest. Material: PBMCs or T cells enriched from blood (not recorded which). The receptor was derived from a woman in her twenties or thirties who had been exposed to COVID-19. The chain carries TRBV3-1 (or the pseudogene TRBV3-2) and TRBJ2-2, with 7 bases identical to TRBD1. The CDR3 nucleotides read TGTGCCAGCAGCCAGGAGAAACAGGGGAGAACCGGGGAGCTGTTTTTT. It encodes CASSQEKQGRTGELFF.